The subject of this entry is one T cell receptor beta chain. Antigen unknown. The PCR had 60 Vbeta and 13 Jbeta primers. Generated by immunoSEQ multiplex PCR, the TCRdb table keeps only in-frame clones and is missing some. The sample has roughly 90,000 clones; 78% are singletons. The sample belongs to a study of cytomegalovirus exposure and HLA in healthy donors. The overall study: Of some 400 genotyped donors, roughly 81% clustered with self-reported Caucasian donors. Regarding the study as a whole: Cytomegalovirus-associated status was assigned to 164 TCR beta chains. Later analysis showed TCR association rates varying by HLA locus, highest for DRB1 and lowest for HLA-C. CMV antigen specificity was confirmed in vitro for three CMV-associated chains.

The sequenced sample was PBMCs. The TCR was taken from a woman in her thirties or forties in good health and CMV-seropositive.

This CDR3 reads CASRDREGVDTEAFF. CDR3 sequence (DNA): TGCGCCAGCAGGGACAGGGAGGGGGTGGACACTGAAGCTTTCTTT. This chain uses TRBV4-1 with TRBJ1-1; 8 bases agree with TRBD1. V shed 6 bases and J 3 bases; nucleotides not matched to a gene: 9. The CDR3 consists of 15 residues. The germline V gene has CDR1 MGHRA and CDR2 YSYEKL.